The entry below gives a single T cell receptor beta chain sequence along with its context. What it binds is not known. These data originate in a study of blood T cells in healthy people across ages. Overall study findings and caveats: Unsorted PBMC input precluded a conclusive naive versus antigen-experienced comparison.

Trimming at V came to 0 bases and at J to 1 base, leaving 6 bases not matched to a gene. Per germline, CDR1 SGHRS and CDR2 YFSETQ. This CDR3 contains 16 residues. A J-beta primer mix and a sample-barcoded 5' primer were used in a second PCR of about 7 to 12 cycles. TCRdb passed the 5' RACE reads through MiXCR, listing each CDR3 protein once. The sample contains 540,000 or so distinct CDR3 sequences, about 24% of which appear only once. A further study also used this sample, focusing on T cells of mothers and their children. As that report states: Over 9.5 million reads per mother and some 3 million per child were obtained.

The sequencing sample was made of blood. The V call is TRBV5-1, the J call TRBJ1-1; 7 bases map to TRBD1. The TCR comes from a boy aged 5-17 years in good health. The CDR3 region has the DNA TGCGCCAGCAGCTTGGTTTACAGGGGAAAGAACACTGAAGCTTTCTTT. Its translation: CASSLVYRGKNTEAFF.